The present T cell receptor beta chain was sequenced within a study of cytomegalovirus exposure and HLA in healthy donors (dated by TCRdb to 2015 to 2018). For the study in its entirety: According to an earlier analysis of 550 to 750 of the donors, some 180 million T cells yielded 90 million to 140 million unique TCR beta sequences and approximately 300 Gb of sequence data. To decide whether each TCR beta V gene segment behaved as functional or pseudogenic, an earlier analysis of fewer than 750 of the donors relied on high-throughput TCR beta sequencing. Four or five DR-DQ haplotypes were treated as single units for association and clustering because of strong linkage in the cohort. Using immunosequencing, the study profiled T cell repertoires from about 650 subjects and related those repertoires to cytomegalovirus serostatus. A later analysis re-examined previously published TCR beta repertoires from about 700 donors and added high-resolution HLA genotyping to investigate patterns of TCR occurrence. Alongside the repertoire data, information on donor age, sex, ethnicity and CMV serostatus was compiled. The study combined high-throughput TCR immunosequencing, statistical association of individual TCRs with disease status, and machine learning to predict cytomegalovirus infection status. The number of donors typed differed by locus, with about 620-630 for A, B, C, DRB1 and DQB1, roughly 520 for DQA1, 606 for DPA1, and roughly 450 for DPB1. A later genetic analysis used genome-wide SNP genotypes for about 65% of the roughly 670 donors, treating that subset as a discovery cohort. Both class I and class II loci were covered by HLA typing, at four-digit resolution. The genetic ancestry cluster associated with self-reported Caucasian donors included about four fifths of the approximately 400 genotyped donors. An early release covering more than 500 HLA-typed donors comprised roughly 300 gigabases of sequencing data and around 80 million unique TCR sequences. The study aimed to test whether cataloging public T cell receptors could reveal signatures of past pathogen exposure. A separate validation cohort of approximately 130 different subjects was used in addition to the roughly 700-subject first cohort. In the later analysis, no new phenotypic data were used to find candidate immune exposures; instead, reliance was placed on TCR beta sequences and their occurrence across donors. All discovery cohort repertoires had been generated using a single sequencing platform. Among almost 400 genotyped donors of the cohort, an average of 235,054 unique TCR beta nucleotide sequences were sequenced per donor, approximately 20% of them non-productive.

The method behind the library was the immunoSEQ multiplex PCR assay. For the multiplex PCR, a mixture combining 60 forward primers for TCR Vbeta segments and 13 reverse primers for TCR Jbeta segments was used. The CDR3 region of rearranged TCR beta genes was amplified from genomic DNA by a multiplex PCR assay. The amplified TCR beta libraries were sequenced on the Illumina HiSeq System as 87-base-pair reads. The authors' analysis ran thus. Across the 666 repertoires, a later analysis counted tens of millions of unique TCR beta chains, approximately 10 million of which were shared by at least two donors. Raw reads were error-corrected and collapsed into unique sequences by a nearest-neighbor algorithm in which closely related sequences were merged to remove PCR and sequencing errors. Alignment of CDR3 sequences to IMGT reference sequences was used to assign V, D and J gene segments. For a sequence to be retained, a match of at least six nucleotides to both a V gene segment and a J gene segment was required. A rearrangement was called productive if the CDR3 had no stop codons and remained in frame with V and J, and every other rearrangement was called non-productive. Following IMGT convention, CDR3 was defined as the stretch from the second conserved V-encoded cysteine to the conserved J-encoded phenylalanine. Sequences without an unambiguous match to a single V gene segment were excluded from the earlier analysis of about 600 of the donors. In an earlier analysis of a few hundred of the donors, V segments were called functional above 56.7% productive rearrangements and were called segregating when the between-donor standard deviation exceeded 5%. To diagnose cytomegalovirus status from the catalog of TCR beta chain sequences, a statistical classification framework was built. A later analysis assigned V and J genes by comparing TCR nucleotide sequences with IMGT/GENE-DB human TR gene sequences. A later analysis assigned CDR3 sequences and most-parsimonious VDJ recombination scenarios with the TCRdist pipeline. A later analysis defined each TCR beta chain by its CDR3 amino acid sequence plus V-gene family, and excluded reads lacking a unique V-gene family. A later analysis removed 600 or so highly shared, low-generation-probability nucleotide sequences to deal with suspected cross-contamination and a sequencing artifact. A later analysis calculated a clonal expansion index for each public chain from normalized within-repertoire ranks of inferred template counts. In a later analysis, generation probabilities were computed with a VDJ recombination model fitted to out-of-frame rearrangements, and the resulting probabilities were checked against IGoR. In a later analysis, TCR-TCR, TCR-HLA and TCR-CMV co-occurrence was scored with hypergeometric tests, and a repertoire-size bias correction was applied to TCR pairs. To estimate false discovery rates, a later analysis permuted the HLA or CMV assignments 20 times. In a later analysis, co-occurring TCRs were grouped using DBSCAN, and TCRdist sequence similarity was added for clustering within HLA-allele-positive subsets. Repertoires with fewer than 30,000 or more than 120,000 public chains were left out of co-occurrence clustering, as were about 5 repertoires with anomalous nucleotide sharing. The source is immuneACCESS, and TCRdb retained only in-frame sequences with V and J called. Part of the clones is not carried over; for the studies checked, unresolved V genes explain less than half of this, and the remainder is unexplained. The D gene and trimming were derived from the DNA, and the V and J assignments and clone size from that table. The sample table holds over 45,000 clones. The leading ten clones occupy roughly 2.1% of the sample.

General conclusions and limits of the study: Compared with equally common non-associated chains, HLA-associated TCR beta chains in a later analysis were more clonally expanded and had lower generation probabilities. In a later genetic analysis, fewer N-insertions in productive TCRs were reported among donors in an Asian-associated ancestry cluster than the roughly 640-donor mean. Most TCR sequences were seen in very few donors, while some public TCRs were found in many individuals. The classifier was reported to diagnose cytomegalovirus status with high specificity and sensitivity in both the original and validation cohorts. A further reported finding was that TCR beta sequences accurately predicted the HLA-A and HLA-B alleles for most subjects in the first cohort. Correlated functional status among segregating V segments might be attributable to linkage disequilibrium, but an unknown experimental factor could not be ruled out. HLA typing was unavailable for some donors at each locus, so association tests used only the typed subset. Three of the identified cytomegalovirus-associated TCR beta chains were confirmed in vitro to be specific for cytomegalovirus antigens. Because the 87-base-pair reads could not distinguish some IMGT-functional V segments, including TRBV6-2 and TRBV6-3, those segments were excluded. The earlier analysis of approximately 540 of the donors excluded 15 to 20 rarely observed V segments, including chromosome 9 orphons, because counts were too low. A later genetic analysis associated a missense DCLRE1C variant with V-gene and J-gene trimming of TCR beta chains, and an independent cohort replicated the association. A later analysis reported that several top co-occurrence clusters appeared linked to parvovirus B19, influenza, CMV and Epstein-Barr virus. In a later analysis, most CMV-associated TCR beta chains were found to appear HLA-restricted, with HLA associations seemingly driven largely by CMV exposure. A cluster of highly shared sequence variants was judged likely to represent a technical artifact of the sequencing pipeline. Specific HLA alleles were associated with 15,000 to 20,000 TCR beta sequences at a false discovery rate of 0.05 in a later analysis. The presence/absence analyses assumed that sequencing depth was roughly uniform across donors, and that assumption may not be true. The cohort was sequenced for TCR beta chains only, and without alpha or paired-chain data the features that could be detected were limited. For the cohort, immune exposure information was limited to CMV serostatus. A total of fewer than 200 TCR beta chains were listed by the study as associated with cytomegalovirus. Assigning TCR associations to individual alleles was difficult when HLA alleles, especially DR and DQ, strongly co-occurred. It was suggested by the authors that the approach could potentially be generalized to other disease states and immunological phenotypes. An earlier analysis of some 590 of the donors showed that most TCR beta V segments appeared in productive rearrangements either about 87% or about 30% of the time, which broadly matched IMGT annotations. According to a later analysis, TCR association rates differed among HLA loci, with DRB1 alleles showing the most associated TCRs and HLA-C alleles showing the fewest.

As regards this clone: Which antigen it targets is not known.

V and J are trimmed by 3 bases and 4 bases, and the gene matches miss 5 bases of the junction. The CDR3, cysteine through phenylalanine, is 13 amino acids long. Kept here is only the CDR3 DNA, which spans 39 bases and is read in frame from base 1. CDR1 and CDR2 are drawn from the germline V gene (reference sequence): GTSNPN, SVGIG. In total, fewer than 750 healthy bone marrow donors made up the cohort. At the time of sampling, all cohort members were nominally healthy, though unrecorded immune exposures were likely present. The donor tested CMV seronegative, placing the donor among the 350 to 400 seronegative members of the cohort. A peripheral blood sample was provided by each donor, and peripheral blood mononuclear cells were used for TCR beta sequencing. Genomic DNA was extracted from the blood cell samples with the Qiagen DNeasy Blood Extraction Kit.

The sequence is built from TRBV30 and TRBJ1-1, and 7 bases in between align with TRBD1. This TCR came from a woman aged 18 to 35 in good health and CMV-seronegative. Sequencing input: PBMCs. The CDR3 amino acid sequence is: CAWSQTGATEAFF. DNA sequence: TGTGCCTGGAGCCAAACAGGGGCCACTGAAGCTTTCTTT.